This T cell receptor beta chain was identified in a study of OX40 agonist ivuxolimab in advanced cancers. Regarding the research as a whole: The costimulatory receptor OX40 (CD134) was targeted by ivuxolimab, a fully human IgG2 agonistic monoclonal antibody. In the dose-escalation cohort, 70% to 85% of patients were male, and the mean age was 60 years with a range of roughly 23 to 79. Prior anti-PD-1, anti-PD-L1 or anti-CTLA-4 therapy was permitted, and checkpoint inhibitors had been received by approximately 39% of dose-escalation patients. Three dose-escalation patients achieved partial responses, one with hepatocellular carcinoma and two with cutaneous melanoma. Intravenous ivuxolimab was administered to patients every 2 weeks at six dose levels: 0.01, 0.1, 0.3, 1.5, 3 and 10 mg/kg. The paper describes the monotherapy dose-escalation part (N of about 52 patients) of the phase I trial of ivuxolimab. Among the roughly 54 dose-escalation patients, some 19 had hepatocellular carcinoma, about 15 melanoma, 9 renal cell carcinoma and 9 head and neck cancer. The purpose of peripheral TCRbeta sequencing was to test whether ivuxolimab changed TCR sequence diversity and led to clonal T-cell expansion. Here is what the overall study found, with its caveats: Low levels of normalized T-cell clonal expansion were also seen in some nonresponding patients. In the 0.1-3.0 mg/kg groups, partial responders had among the lowest normalized peripheral clonal expansion, particularly in CD8+ T cells. At doses from 0.1 to 3.0 mg/kg, clonal expansion was seen in both CD4+ and CD8+ blood T cells between baseline and week 6. Antigen specificity was not determined for the clonally expanded peripheral T cells. After ivuxolimab, more expanded clones were found on average in CD8+ T cells than in CD4+ T cells.

Per the germline V gene, KGHSH is the CDR1 and LQKENI is the CDR2. Trimming costs V 2 bases and J 1 base, and their ends lie 12 bases apart. Its CDR3 holds 17 amino acids, cysteine through phenylalanine. Only the CDR3 DNA stays, 51 bases, in frame from base 1. With regard to this clone: No cognate antigen has been identified for it. Qualities for individual bases were not recorded, and no much larger clone is one base off.

To sequence the TCRbeta CDR3 region, genomic DNA was isolated from the sorted cells. The immunoSEQ Assay was used to sequence the TCRbeta CDR3 regions. TCRdb carries this immuneACCESS record with in-frame sequences only. Its versions omit some clonotypes, under half of them owing to an unresolved V gene in the studies checked, with the rest unexplained. Across this sample there are 33,000 or so clones, with under 85% seen only once. The ten largest clonotypes hold roughly 13% of the sample. The trial excluded patients who had a history of autoimmune disease or were on systemic immunosuppression. Peripheral blood for TCR sequencing was drawn from every dose cohort at baseline, at cycle 4 day 1 and at cycle 7 day 1. The samples were taken from a phase I, first-in-human, multicenter, open-label dose-escalation trial of ivuxolimab. Adults with locally advanced or metastatic head and neck squamous cell, hepatocellular, melanoma or renal cell carcinoma were enrolled in the trial. Before TCR sequencing, CD4+ T cells and CD8+ T cells from peripheral blood were sorted into separate populations.

The sequence joins TRBV18 to TRBJ2-6; perhaps TRBD2 is the D gene, with 6 bases matching. This sample comprised CD4+ or CD8+ T cells sorted from blood, obtained in a trial of the OX40 agonist ivuxolimab. The sequence was obtained from an adult with an advanced solid tumor such as melanoma, head and neck, liver or kidney cancer. The nucleotide sequence is TGTGCCAGCTCACCAGCCCCCGCGGGGTCTGGGGCCAACGTCCTGACTTTC. Protein translation: CASSPAPAGSGANVLTF.